The 26 T cell receptor beta chains in this list originate from one sample, sequenced in a study of T cell repertoires in cytomegalovirus infection. TCRdb fed the reads into MiXCR, producing one record per CDR3 protein. Of more than 150,000 distinct CDR3 sequences in the sample, about 15% were seen once. Source material: CD8+ T cells from PBMCs. All receptors derive from a human donor in good health (CMV status not recorded). Some clones in this sample may be carry-over from other donors' samples.

This clonotype has more than one count but fewer than ten. The V call is TRBV7-3, the J call TRBJ1-1; D gene uncertain. The germline CDR1 and CDR2 sequences are SGHTA and FQGTGA. This CDR3 has 13 residues. V lost 5 bases, J lost 6 bases, and 13 bases lay in between. In nucleotides, the CDR3 is TGTGCCAGCAGCCCTTCGACGTGGCCTGAAGCTTTCTTT. Protein sequence: CASSPSTWPEAFF. Filled out from reference TRBV7-3 and TRBJ1-1, the complete variable domain reads GAGVSQTPSNKVTEKGKYVELRCDPISGHTALYWYRQSLGQGPEFLIYFQGTGAADDSGLPNDRFFAVRPEGSVSTLKIQRTERGDSAVYLCASSPSTWPEAFFGQGTRLTVV.

J is TRBJ2-1 and V is TRBV5-4, with D perhaps matching TRBD1 (5 bases). This CDR3 spans 13 amino acids. Germline V gene lookup returns CDR1 SGHNT and CDR2 YYREEE (reference sequence). V lost 3 bases and J 5 bases, leaving 9 bases between the germline ends. The DNA for the CDR3 is TGTGCCAGCAGCTCAGAGGACAACAATGAGCAGTTCTTC. It is translated as CASSSEDNNEQFF. Based on the CDR3 plus reference TRBV5-4 and TRBJ2-1, the full variable domain is ETGVTQSPTHLIKTRGQQVTLRCSSQSGHNTVSWYQQALGQGPQFIFQYYREEENGRGNFPPRFSGLQFPNYSSELNVNALELDDSALYLCASSSEDNNEQFFGPGTRLTVL.

This chain uses TRBV19 with TRBJ2-1; 10 nucleotides match TRBD2. V trimming: 6 bases; J trimming: 2 bases; junction bases outside the gene matches: 4. CDR3 size: 15 residues. In germline, CDR1 is LNHDA, CDR2 SQIVND (reference sequence). The chain's CDR3 is CASSSTSGAYNEQFF. As DNA, the CDR3 is TGTGCCAGTAGCTCAACTAGCGGGGCCTACAATGAGCAGTTCTTC.

This clonotype was seen at least ten times. CDR3 sequence reads: CASSLAGQGSYNEQFF. CDR3 nucleotide sequence: TGTGCCAGCAGCTTGGCCGGACAGGGATCCTACAATGAGCAGTTCTTC. The J gene is TRBJ2-1, the V gene TRBV7-3; 8 positions match TRBD1. The junction had 5 bases not matched to a gene; V was cut back by 3 bases and J by 1 base. The CDR3 contains 16 residues. Looked up from germline, CDR1 is SGHTA and CDR2 is FQGTGA.

The rearrangement links TRBV28 to TRBJ2-7; 11 bases map to TRBD1. Germline values: CDR1 MDHEN, CDR2 SYDVKM. CDR3 length equals 15 residues. The J segment lost 3 bases and the V segment lost 2 bases, leaving 3 bases of the junction unmatched. CDR3 DNA sequence: TGTGCCAGCAGTTTAGGACAGGGGGCTTTCTACGAGCAGTACTTC. Residues: CASSLGQGAFYEQYF.

The rearrangement links TRBV28 to TRBJ2-1; D not certain. Germline lookup yields CDR1 MDHEN and CDR2 SYDVKM. CDR3 length equals 15 residues. Trimming removed 6 bases from V and 6 bases from J, with 18 bases in between. The CDR3 DNA follows: TGTGCCAGCAGATTAGTGGCGCGCTTGCGCAATGAGCAGTTCTTC. It translates to CASRLVARLRNEQFF.

This chain uses TRBV10-1 with TRBJ2-2; D unresolved. CDR1 and CDR2 from the germline V gene are WNHNN and SYGVQD (reference sequence). The CDR3 is made up of 14 amino acids. Trimming removed 4 bases from V and 3 bases from J, with 9 bases in between. The CDR3 coding sequence is TGCGCCAGCAGTGGGGCAGAGGACACCGGGGAGCTGTTTTTT. Translating gives CASSGAEDTGELFF.

This clonotype has just a few counts. This rearrangement joins TRBV11-1 to TRBJ2-5, with D possibly TRBD2 on 6 matching bases. Germline assignment: CDR1 SGHAT and CDR2 FQDESV (reference sequence). V was clipped by 5 bases and J by 2 bases, with 12 bases between them. CDR3 length: 14 amino acids. CDR3 DNA: TGTGCCAGCAGCCCCGGGACTGTACAAGAGACCCAGTACTTC. This codes for CASSPGTVQETQYF.

The chain joins TRBV6-2 or TRBV6-3 to TRBJ2-7, with a weak D call TRBD2 (5 bases). V was trimmed by 5 bases and J by 4 bases, leaving 12 bases between them. Per germline, CDR1 MNHEY and CDR2 SVGEGT. The CDR3 covers 13 residues. The CDR3 here is CASSRTGLYEQYF. Written as DNA, the CDR3 is TGTGCCAGCAGTCGGACGGGATTATACGAGCAGTACTTC.

This chain joins TRBV6-2 or TRBV6-3 and TRBJ2-1, with 13 bases that match TRBD2. CDR3 length equals 15 residues. Germline-derived CDR1 and CDR2 are MNHEY and SVGEGT. V lost 9 bases and J lost 4; bases outside the gene matches: 6. The CDR3 region is CASHGTSGDYNEQFF. The DNA for the CDR3 is TGTGCCAGTCATGGGACTAGCGGGGATTACAATGAGCAGTTCTTC.

This clonotype was detected a few times. The chain links TRBV12-3 or TRBV12-4 to TRBJ2-7; 9 nucleotides match TRBD2. Unmatched junction bases numbered 8, after V lost 6 bases and J lost 2 bases. The CDR3 has 15 amino acids. CDR3 in amino acids: CASSYTSGSPYEQYF. DNA of the CDR3: TGTGCCAGCAGCTATACTAGCGGGTCGCCCTACGAGCAGTACTTC.

This clonotype was found many times. This chain joins TRBV7-2 and TRBJ2-7, with D unresolved. The CDR3 is made up of 17 amino acids. Germline CDR1 is SGHTA and CDR2 is FQGNSA. V was shortened by 0 bases and J by 0 bases, with 15 bases between the two germline ends. CDR3 DNA sequence: TGTGCCAGCAGCTTAGCCCGGCTTGGCGGAGACTCCTACGAGCAGTACTTC. It yields the protein CASSLARLGGDSYEQYF.

This clonotype was counted between two and nine times. The rearrangement links TRBV7-2 to TRBJ2-1; D is ambiguous. V gave up 0 bases and J gave up 4 bases, with 10 bases separating them. The germline V gene encodes CDR1 SGHTA and CDR2 FQGNSA. CDR3 size: 15 residues. Here the CDR3 DNA reads TGTGCCAGCAGCTTAGCTCGGGCCGTTTACAATGAGCAGTTCTTC. Its translation: CASSLARAVYNEQFF.

The V and J genes are TRBV7-2 and TRBJ2-1; TRBD2 agrees at 8 bases. Germline CDR1 and CDR2: SGHTA and FQGNSA. Trimming took 1 base from V and 5 from J; bases not matched to a gene: 7. The CDR3 contains 16 residues. The CDR3, as DNA: TGTGCCAGCAGCTTAGACGTAGGGACTAGGGACAATGAGCAGTTCTTC. It encodes CASSLDVGTRDNEQFF.

The rearrangement links TRBV7-8 to TRBJ2-1; weak D call: TRBD1 (5 bases). This CDR3 is built from 15 residues. CDR1 is SGHVS, CDR2 FQNEAQ, per germline. Trimming stripped 5 bases from V and 15 bases from J, with 26 bases between. CDR3: CASSPSVARLFQGFF. The CDR3 DNA sequence: TGTGCCAGCAGCCCCTCTGTGGCGCGGCTTTTCCAGGGGTTCTTC.

This clonotype appeared many times. The gene calls are TRBV11-2 and TRBJ2-7; possible D gene TRBD2, 6 bases. The CDR3 runs to 11 residues. Per germline, CDR1 SGHAT and CDR2 FQNNGV. V was shortened by 10 bases and J by 3 bases, with 10 bases between the two germline ends. CDR3 protein: CATGLFYEQYF. The CDR3 region has the DNA TGTGCCACGGGACTTTTCTACGAGCAGTACTTC. Filled out from reference TRBV11-2 and TRBJ2-7, the complete variable domain reads EAGVAQSPRYKIIEKRQSVAFWCNPISGHATLYWYQQILGQGPKLLIQFQNNGVVDDSQLPKDRFSAERLKGVDSTLKIQPAKLEDSAVYLCATGLFYEQYFGPGTRLTVT.

The sample holds many counts of this clonotype. The CDR3, as DNA: TGTGCCAGCAGCCAAGTAGACCTAAACACTGAAGCTTTCTTT. As protein: CASSQVDLNTEAFF. The chain employs TRBV14 and TRBJ1-1; D is uncertain. Between the trimmed V and J ends, which lost 1 base and 2 bases, there was a span of 8 bases. The germline gives CDR1 SGHDN, CDR2 FVKESK. The CDR3 length is 14 residues.

The chain combines TRBV9 with TRBJ2-1; 13 bases match TRBD2. The CDR3 is 20 residues long. Germline V gene data show CDR1 as SGDLS and CDR2 as YYNGEE. V lost 4 bases and J lost 4; bases outside the gene matches: 17. The CDR3 sequence is CASSPPKVETSGRLYNEQFF. CDR3 coding DNA: TGTGCCAGCAGCCCCCCAAAAGTCGAGACTAGCGGGAGGTTGTACAATGAGCAGTTCTTC.

This clonotype was seen more than once but under ten times. This sequence joins TRBV7-9 and TRBJ2-7, with TRBD1 as a possible D gene (6 bases). V gave up 4 bases and J gave up 4 bases, with 11 bases separating them. This CDR3 has 13 residues. Germline lookup yields CDR1 SEHNR and CDR2 FQNEAQ (reference sequence). CDR3 nucleotide sequence: TGTGCCAGCAGCTCCAGGGGAGTTTACGAGCAGTACTTC. As protein: CASSSRGVYEQYF.

This clonotype was found many times. J is TRBJ1-1 and V is TRBV7-2, with unresolved D. Germline loops: CDR1 SGHTA, CDR2 FQGNSA. Trimming shortened V by 2 bases and J by 6 bases, and 7 bases separated the two germline ends. The CDR3 is 12 amino acids. The chain's CDR3 is CASSLTVPEAFF. CDR3 sequence (DNA): TGTGCCAGCAGCTTAACAGTACCTGAAGCTTTCTTT.

CDR3 loop: CASPGEQGHIQYF. CDR3 bases: TGTGCCAGCCCAGGGGAGCAGGGGCACATTCAGTACTTC. The chain is built from TRBV6-1 and TRBJ2-4; TRBD1 might be the D (6 bases). V lost 8 bases to trimming and J lost 8 bases, with 16 bases between them. The germline gives CDR1 MNHNS, CDR2 SASEGT. CDR3 length: 13 amino acids.

This clonotype has just a few counts. V gene TRBV7-9 combines with J gene TRBJ1-4, with D perhaps TRBD1 (6 bases). The CDR3 sequence is 15 residues long. V lost 5 bases and J lost 4, with 14 bases in between. In germline, CDR1 is SEHNR, CDR2 FQNEAQ (reference sequence). The CDR3 sequence: CASSPRDTLNEKLFF. As DNA, the CDR3 is TGTGCCAGCAGCCCCCGGGACACGCTTAATGAAAAACTGTTTTTT.

This sequence joins TRBV7-2 and TRBJ2-7; D is unclear. The ends were cut back, 5 bases at V and 7 bases at J, with 12 bases in the middle. The CDR3 loop spans 12 amino acids. Germline lookup yields CDR1 SGHTA and CDR2 FQGNSA. CDR3 in amino acids: CASSPRLGEQYF. The CDR3 nucleotides read TGTGCCAGCAGCCCCCGATTGGGAGAGCAGTACTTC.

V gene TRBV6-2 or TRBV6-3 combines with J gene TRBJ2-1; D unresolved. Germline assignment: CDR1 MNHEY and CDR2 SVGEGT. The V gene lost 2 bases and the J gene lost 4 bases, with 6 bases spanning the gap. This CDR3 has 13 amino acids. The CDR3 DNA reads as TGTGCCAGCAGTTACGGGGTGTACAATGAGCAGTTCTTC. As protein: CASSYGVYNEQFF.

The rearrangement uses TRBV5-1 and TRBJ2-3, with D unresolved. The germline V and J ends were trimmed by 3 bases and 15 bases, with 11 bases remaining between them. CDR1 SGHRS and CDR2 YFSETQ come from the germline V gene. This CDR3 is built from 10 residues. CDR3 sequence (DNA): TGCGCCAGCAGCTCGACGTGGTCATATTTT. This encodes CASSSTWSYF.

V usage is TRBV19 and J usage is TRBJ2-3; D ambiguous. Trimming stripped 5 bases from V and 3 bases from J, with 12 bases between. The CDR3 is 14 residues long. Germline V lookup: CDR1 LNHDA, CDR2 SQIVND (reference sequence). This CDR3 is CASSPRHYTDTQYF. The CDR3, as DNA: TGTGCCAGTAGTCCGAGGCATTATACAGATACGCAGTATTTT.